A single T cell receptor beta chain is shown here with its context. The antigen is not known. This entry comes from a study of identifying expanded T cells in peripheral blood. Study-wide results and limits: Two-week clone count variance significantly increased as total template count grew. Over two and four weeks, about 15 and 19 clones changed, versus around 1.2 between replicates.

V lost 5 bases and J lost 3, with 5 bases in between. There are 11 residues in the CDR3. The V gene's germline CDR1 is DFQATT and CDR2 SNEGSKA (reference sequence). No infections or other immune events were documented during collection. The data were produced by immunoSEQ multiplex PCR, yet TCRdb's version contains in-frame clones alone and is incomplete. This table holds under 110,000 clones, about 83% found once. The V gene is TRBV20-1, the J gene TRBJ1-3, with unresolved D. Specimen: blood. This sequence was found in a person aged 18 to 75 in good health. CDR3 in DNA: TGCAGTGCTGATTATGGAAACACCATATATTTT. This gives the protein CSADYGNTIYF.